This TCR beta chain was recorded in a study of cytotoxic CD8 clonotypes in ibrutinib-treated CLL. Germline V gene lookup returns CDR1 LNHNV and CDR2 YYDKDF (reference sequence). The length of the CDR3 is 17 residues. J gave up 6 bases and V 0 bases, and 11 bases lay outside the gene matches. A 1 in 200,000 to 1 in 1 million T cell depth was the sequencing target. Sequenced by immunoSEQ multiplex PCR; TCRdb stores in-frame clones only, minus some. The table records approximately 330,000 clones, 80% of them present only once. General study results and limits: Clonality went higher at ibrutinib response and then dropped back toward baseline at progression. Baseline-level clonality went beyond age-matched healthy donors and moved in step with circulating CD8+ T-cell counts. Shared public clonotypes were rare, and on treatment they either got smaller or stayed the same.

As to this clone: No antigen is known for it.

This specimen consisted of PBMCs, obtained before ibrutinib treatment. The source of this sequence is a human donor with chronic lymphocytic leukemia. The chain links TRBV15 to TRBJ2-7; 10 bases are a match to TRBD1. The CDR3 loop is CATSRDLRDRGPGEQYF. The CDR3 DNA follows: TGTGCCACCAGCAGAGATCTGCGGGACAGGGGCCCCGGCGAGCAGTACTTC.